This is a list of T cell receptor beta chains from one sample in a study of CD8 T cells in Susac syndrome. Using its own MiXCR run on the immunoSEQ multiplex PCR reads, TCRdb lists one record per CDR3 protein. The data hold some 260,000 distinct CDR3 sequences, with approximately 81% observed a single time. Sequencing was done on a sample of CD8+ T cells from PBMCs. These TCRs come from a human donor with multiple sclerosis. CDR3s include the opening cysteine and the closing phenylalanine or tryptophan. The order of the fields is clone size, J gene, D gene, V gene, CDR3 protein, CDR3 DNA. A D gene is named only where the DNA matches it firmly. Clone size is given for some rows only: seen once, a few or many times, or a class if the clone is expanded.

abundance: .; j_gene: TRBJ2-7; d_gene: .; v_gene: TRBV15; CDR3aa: CATSDAYEQYF; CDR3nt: TGTGCCACCAGCGATGCCTACGAGCAGTACTTC
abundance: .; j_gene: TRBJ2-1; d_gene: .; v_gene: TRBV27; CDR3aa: CASSLKGGGPPPEQFF; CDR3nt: TGTGCCAGCAGTTTAAAAGGGGGAGGGCCGCCCCCTGAGCAGTTCTTC
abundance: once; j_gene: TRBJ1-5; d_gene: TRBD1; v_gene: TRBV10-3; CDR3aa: CAARQGSNQPQHF; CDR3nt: TGTGCCGCCAGACAGGGGAGCAATCAGCCCCAGCATTTT
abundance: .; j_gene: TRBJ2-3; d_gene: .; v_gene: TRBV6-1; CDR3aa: CASSLLPRSTDTQYF; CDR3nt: TGTGCCAGCAGTCTCCTACCCCGTAGCACAGATACGCAGTATTTT
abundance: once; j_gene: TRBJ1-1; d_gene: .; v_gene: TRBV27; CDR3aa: CASSSVGTNTEAFF; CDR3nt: TGTGCCAGCAGTTCGGTAGGAACTAACACTGAAGCTTTCTTT
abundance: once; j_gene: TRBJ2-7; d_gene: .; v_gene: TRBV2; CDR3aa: CASSDQGGTEQYF; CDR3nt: TGTGCCAGCAGTGATCAGGGTGGTACCGAGCAGTACTTC
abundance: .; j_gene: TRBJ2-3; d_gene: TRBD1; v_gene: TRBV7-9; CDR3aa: CASSLGGQGAQYF; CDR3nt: TGTGCCAGCAGCTTGGGCGGACAGGGTGCGCAGTATTTT
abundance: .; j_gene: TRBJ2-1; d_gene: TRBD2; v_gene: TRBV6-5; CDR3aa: CASSYERESALRNEQFF; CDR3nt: TGTGCCAGCAGTTACGAGCGGGAGAGTGCCTTGCGGAATGAGCAGTTCTTC
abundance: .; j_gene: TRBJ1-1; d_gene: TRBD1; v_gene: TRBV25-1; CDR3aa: CASSLGTANEAFF; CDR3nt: TGTGCCAGCAGTCTGGGGACAGCGAATGAAGCTTTCTTT
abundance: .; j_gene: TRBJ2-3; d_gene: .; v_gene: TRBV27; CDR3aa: CASSFLGQEGTDTQYF; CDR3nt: TGTGCCAGCAGTTTCTTGGGCCAAGAGGGCACAGATACGCAGTATTTT
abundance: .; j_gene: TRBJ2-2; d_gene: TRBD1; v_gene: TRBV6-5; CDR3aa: CASSLLQGLNTGELFF; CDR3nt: TGTGCCAGCAGCTTACTACAGGGGCTGAACACCGGGGAGCTGTTTTTT
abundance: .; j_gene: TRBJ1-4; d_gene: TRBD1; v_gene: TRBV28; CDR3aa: CASSADRAGANEKLFF; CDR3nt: TGTGCCAGCAGTGCGGACAGGGCCGGGGCTAATGAAAAACTGTTTTTT
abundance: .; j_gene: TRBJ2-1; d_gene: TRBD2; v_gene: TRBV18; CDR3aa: CASALAGEGYNEQFF; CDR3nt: TGTGCCAGCGCTTTAGCGGGAGAGGGGTACAATGAGCAGTTCTTC
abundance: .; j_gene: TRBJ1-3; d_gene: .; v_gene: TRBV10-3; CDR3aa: CAIRSPTGSGNTIYF; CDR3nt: TGTGCCATCAGGAGTCCTACAGGGTCTGGAAACACCATATATTTT
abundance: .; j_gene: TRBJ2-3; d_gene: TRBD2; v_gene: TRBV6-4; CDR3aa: CASSDEAGESTDTQYF; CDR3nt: TGTGCCAGCAGTGACGAGGCGGGAGAAAGCACAGATACGCAGTATTTT
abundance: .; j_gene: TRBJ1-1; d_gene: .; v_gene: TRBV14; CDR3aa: CASSPVRQLNTEAFF; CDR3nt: TGTGCCAGCAGCCCCGTCCGACAGCTGAACACTGAAGCTTTCTTT
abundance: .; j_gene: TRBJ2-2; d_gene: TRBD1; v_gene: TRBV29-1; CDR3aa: CSAQPGQNGGELFF; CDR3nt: TGCAGCGCCCAGCCGGGACAGAATGGCGGGGAGCTGTTTTTT
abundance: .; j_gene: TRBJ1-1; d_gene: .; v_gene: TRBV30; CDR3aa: CAWSARISEAFF; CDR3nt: TGTGCCTGGAGTGCACGTATTTCTGAAGCTTTCTTT